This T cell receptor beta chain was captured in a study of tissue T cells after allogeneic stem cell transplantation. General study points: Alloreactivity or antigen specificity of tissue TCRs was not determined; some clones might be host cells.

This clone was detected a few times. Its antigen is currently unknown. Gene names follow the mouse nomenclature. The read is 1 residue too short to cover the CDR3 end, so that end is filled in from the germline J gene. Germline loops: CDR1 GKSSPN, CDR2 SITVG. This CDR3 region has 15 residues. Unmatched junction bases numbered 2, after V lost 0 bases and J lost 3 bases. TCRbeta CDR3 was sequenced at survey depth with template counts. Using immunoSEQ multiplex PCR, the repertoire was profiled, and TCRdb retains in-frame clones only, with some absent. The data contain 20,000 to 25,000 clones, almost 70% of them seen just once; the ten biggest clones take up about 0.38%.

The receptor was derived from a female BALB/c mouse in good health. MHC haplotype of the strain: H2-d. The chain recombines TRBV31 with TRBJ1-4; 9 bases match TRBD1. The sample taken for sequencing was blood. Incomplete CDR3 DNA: TGTGCCTGGAGTCTAGGGACAGGGACCAACGAAAGATTATTT. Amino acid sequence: CAWSLGTGTNERLF. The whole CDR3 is CAWSLGTGTNERLFF.